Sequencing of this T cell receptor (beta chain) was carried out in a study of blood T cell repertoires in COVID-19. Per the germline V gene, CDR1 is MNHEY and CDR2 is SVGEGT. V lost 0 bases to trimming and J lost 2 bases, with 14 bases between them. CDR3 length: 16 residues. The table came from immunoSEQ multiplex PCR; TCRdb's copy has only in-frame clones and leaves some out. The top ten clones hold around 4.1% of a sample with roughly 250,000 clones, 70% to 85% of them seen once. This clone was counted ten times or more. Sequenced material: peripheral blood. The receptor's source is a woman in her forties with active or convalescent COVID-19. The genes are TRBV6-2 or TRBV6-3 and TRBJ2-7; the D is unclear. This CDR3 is CASSYSTQASPYEQYF. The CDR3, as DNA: TGTGCCAGCAGTTACTCGACCCAGGCTTCCCCCTACGAGCAGTACTTC.